Below, 26 T cell receptor beta chains from the same sample are listed, as sequenced in a study of shared clonotypes between healthy human individuals. Using immunoSEQ multiplex PCR, the repertoire was profiled, and TCRdb retains in-frame clones only, with some absent. The repertoire holds 2 million or so clones, 90% to 95% seen once, with 0.1% to 0.15% in the top ten. Material for sequencing was naive CD4+ T cells sorted from blood. Regarding subset: CD45RA+ positively selected. Receptor source: a young man in good health.

The CDR3, as DNA: TGTGCCAGTAGTATTAAGGGTTCCGTAGCTTTCTTT. Translated: CASSIKGSVAFF. The chain has TRBV19 and TRBJ1-1; D call uncertain. In germline, CDR1 is LNHDA, CDR2 SQIVND (reference sequence). The CDR3 runs 12 residues. The V and J ends lost 3 bases and 10 bases respectively, with 12 bases between them. Filled out from reference TRBV19 and TRBJ1-1, the complete variable domain reads DGGITQSPKYLFRKEGQNVTLSCEQNLNHDAMYWYRQDPGQGLRLIYYSQIVNDFQKGDIAEGYSVSREKKESFPLTVTSAQKNPTAFYLCASSIKGSVAFFGQGTRLTVV.

This clone showed up just once. The V call is TRBV2, the J call TRBJ2-3; D is possibly TRBD1 or TRBD2 (7 bases each). The CDR3 has 14 amino acids. Trimming cost V 3 bases and J 3 bases, with 10 bases left between them. Looked up from germline, CDR1 is SNHLY and CDR2 is FYNNEI. The DNA of the CDR3 is TGTGCCAGCAGTGACCAGGGGGGGACAGATACGCAGTATTTT. Amino acid sequence: CASSDQGGTDTQYF.

For this clone: This may be a read error: a much more frequent sequence differs by one nucleotide. Other DNA sequences within the sample encode an identical CDR3. V is TRBV5-4 and J is TRBJ2-5, with D uncertain. The CDR3 is 11 residues long. The germline gives CDR1 SGHNT, CDR2 YYREEE (reference sequence). V was cut by 2 bases and J by 4 bases, with 3 bases left in between. CDR3 in DNA: TGTGCCAGCAGCTTACGAGAGACCCAGTACTTC. Encoded protein: CASSLRETQYF.

The chain has TRBV15 and TRBJ2-7, with D possibly being TRBD1 or TRBD2 (5 bases each). CDR3 length: 17 amino acids. Trimming removed 1 base at V and 3 bases at J, with 19 bases between. Germline lookup yields CDR1 LNHNV and CDR2 YYDKDF (reference sequence). CDR3: CATSRVGGGLGDYEQYF. The DNA of the CDR3 is TGTGCCACCAGCAGAGTCGGTGGGGGATTGGGGGACTACGAGCAGTACTTC.

J is TRBJ1-6 and V is TRBV5-4; TRBD1 might be the D (6 bases). Germline V gene lookup returns CDR1 SGHNT and CDR2 YYREEE (reference sequence). CDR3 length: 17 amino acids. V was trimmed by 0 bases and J by 6 bases, leaving 16 bases between them. CDR3 nucleotides: TGTGCCAGCAGCTTGGCATCAGGGGCGCTGAGTAATTCACCCCTCCACTTT. It codes for CASSLASGALSNSPLHF. Based on the CDR3 plus reference TRBV5-4 and TRBJ1-6, the full variable domain is ETGVTQSPTHLIKTRGQQVTLRCSSQSGHNTVSWYQQALGQGPQFIFQYYREEENGRGNFPPRFSGLQFPNYSSELNVNALELDDSALYLCASSLASGALSNSPLHFGNGTRLTVT.

This rearrangement joins TRBV5-1 to TRBJ2-3; 13 bases are a match to TRBD2. V was pared by 7 bases and J by 2 bases, with 7 bases of the junction left unmatched. CDR3 length equals 16 residues. The germline gives CDR1 SGHRS, CDR2 YFSETQ. The CDR3 loop reads CASRKGTSGTTDTQYF. The CDR3 region has the DNA TGCGCCAGCCGTAAGGGGACTAGCGGGACCACAGATACGCAGTATTTT. Looking up the rest from reference TRBV5-1 and TRBJ2-3 gives the full variable domain: KAGVTQTPRYLIKTRGQQVTLSCSPISGHRSVSWYQQTPGQGLQFLFEYFSETQRNKGNFPGRFSGRQFSNSRSEMNVSTLELGDSALYLCASRKGTSGTTDTQYFGPGTRLTVL.

This clone was detected ten times or more. The sample has other DNA sequences that encode this CDR3 too. The J gene is TRBJ2-2, the V gene TRBV9; D remains ambiguous. Trimming stripped 0 bases from V and 0 bases from J, with 3 bases between. This CDR3 has 14 amino acids. CDR1 is SGDLS, CDR2 YYNGEE, per germline. The CDR3 loop is CASSVVSNTGELFF. The DNA for the CDR3 is TGTGCCAGCAGCGTAGTTTCGAACACCGGGGAGCTGTTTTTT.

The chain is built from TRBV14 and TRBJ2-1, with 11 bases fitting TRBD2. The CDR3 has 16 residues. CDR1 SGHDN and CDR2 FVKESK come from the germline V gene. V shed 5 bases, J shed 10 bases, and the junction held 13 bases outside the gene matches. CDR3 bases: TGTGCCAGCAGCTTCATAGCGGGGGGGCCGATAATCGAGCAGTTCTTC. As protein: CASSFIAGGPIIEQFF.

J is TRBJ2-6 and V is TRBV27; no definite D call. The CDR3 runs 13 residues. The germline V and J ends were trimmed by 7 bases and 2 bases, with 6 bases remaining between them. Germline CDR1 reads MNHEY; CDR2 reads SMNVEV (reference sequence). The CDR3 loop reads CASTSTGANVLTF. Here the CDR3 DNA reads TGTGCCAGCACCTCTACTGGGGCCAACGTCCTGACTTTC.

Worth noting for this clone: The same CDR3 is also encoded by other DNA sequences in this sample. V is TRBV11-3 and J is TRBJ2-2; D gene ambiguous. The CDR3 totals 14 residues. The germline V gene has CDR1 SGHNT and CDR2 YENEEA. V lost 5 bases to trimming and J lost 0 bases, with 7 bases between them. The chain's CDR3 is CASSPRANTGELFF. In DNA, the CDR3 is TGTGCCAGCAGCCCCAGAGCGAACACCGGGGAGCTGTTTTTT.

In regard to this clone: Other DNA sequences within the sample encode an identical CDR3. The V gene is TRBV11-2, the J gene TRBJ2-7; tentatively, D is TRBD2 (6 bases). V lost 5 bases to trimming and J lost 3 bases, with 11 bases between them. CDR1 is SGHAT, CDR2 FQNNGV, per germline. This CDR3 region has 13 residues. The CDR3 reads CASSLLGGYEQYF. The CDR3 DNA is TGTGCCAGCAGCCTCCTCGGGGGCTACGAGCAGTACTTC.

The rearrangement links TRBV29-1 to TRBJ2-7; the match to TRBD1 covers 9 bases. Germline V gene lookup returns CDR1 SQVTM and CDR2 ANQGSEA. The V segment lost 6 bases and the J segment 4 bases; nucleotides outside the gene matches: 10. The CDR3 has 14 amino acids. CDR3 amino acids: CSVADRGTVYEQYF. In DNA, the CDR3 is TGCAGCGTCGCGGACAGGGGTACGGTTTACGAGCAGTACTTC.

V gene TRBV7-2 combines with J gene TRBJ1-6; no clear D gene. This CDR3 contains 13 residues. CDR1 and CDR2 (germline): SGHTA, FQGNSA. The V gene lost 1 base and the J gene lost 10 bases, with 8 bases spanning the gap. In DNA form, the CDR3 reads TGTGCCAGCAGCTTAGAAGCGTCCTCACCCCTCCACTTT. Protein sequence: CASSLEASSPLHF.

Points on this clone: The same CDR3 is also encoded by other DNA sequences in this sample. J is TRBJ2-7 and V is TRBV5-1; unclear D gene. V was trimmed by 3 bases and J by 0 bases, leaving 7 bases between them. This CDR3 contains 13 residues. Per the germline V gene, CDR1 is SGHRS and CDR2 is YFSETQ. This chain's CDR3 is CASSYWSSYEQYF. In DNA, the CDR3 is TGCGCCAGCAGCTACTGGAGCTCCTACGAGCAGTACTTC.

This rearrangement joins TRBV2 to TRBJ2-3, with a tentative D call TRBD2 (6 bases). V was shortened by 1 base and J by 3 bases, with 11 bases between the two germline ends. This CDR3 comprises 15 residues. Germline CDR1 reads SNHLY; CDR2 reads FYNNEI. The CDR3 reads CASSEGTIRTDTQYF. As DNA, the CDR3 is TGTGCCAGCAGTGAAGGGACTATTCGGACAGATACGCAGTATTTT.

The chain links TRBV6-4 to TRBJ1-2; D is unresolved. The V end lost 2 bases, the J end lost 2 bases, and 9 bases lay between the germline ends. This CDR3 spans 14 amino acids. CDR1 and CDR2 (germline): MRHNA, SNTAGT. CDR3 sequence: CASSDIEENYGYTF. The CDR3 DNA reads as TGTGCCAGCAGTGACATTGAAGAAAACTATGGCTACACCTTC.

This chain connects TRBV28 to TRBJ2-7; 9 bases align to TRBD1. Germline-derived CDR1 and CDR2 are MDHEN and SYDVKM. V trimming: 5 bases; J trimming: 5 bases; junction bases outside the gene matches: 10. The CDR3 covers 15 residues. This CDR3 reads CASSGTGQGLHEQYF. CDR3 nucleotide sequence: TGTGCCAGCAGTGGGACGGGACAGGGACTTCACGAGCAGTACTTC.

J is TRBJ2-5 and V is TRBV5-6, with D maybe TRBD1 (6 bases). The CDR3 runs to 15 residues. V was trimmed by 2 bases and J by 2 bases, leaving 13 bases between them. Germline-derived CDR1 and CDR2 are SGHDT and YYEEEE. Written as DNA, the CDR3 is TGTGCCAGCAGCTTATCCCCTGACAGGCAAGAGACCCAGTACTTC. Amino acids: CASSLSPDRQETQYF.

J is TRBJ1-3 and V is TRBV2; TRBD1 aligns across 7 bases. J gave up 0 bases and V 2 bases, and 19 bases lay outside the gene matches. CDR1 is SNHLY and CDR2 is FYNNEI in the germline V gene. The CDR3 sequence is 21 residues long. Here the CDR3 reads CASSEIRSDRAMGFSGNTIYF. CDR3 DNA sequence: TGTGCCAGCAGTGAAATCAGGAGCGACAGGGCGATGGGATTCTCTGGAAACACCATATATTTT.

The gene calls are TRBV4-1 and TRBJ1-4; TRBD1 is a possible D gene (6 bases). V lost 0 bases, J lost 8 bases, and 10 bases lay in between. CDR3 length equals 14 residues. The germline gives CDR1 MGHRA, CDR2 YSYEKL. Here the CDR3 DNA reads TGCGCCAGCAGCCAAGATATGCAGGGGGAAAAACTGTTTTTT. It yields the protein CASSQDMQGEKLFF.

This sequence joins TRBV11-3 and TRBJ2-5, with 10 bases that match TRBD2. This CDR3 has 16 residues. Trimming at V came to 1 base and at J to 1 base, leaving 3 bases not matched to a gene. CDR1 and CDR2 from the germline V gene are SGHNT and YENEEA. CDR3 sequence: CASSLGLAGAQETQYF. Here the CDR3 DNA reads TGTGCCAGCAGCTTAGGGCTAGCGGGGGCCCAAGAGACCCAGTACTTC.

This sequence joins TRBV2 and TRBJ1-2; TRBD1 matches at 7 bases. Germline loops: CDR1 SNHLY, CDR2 FYNNEI. V lost 6 bases to trimming and J lost 2 bases; unmatched junction nucleotides: 3. The CDR3 totals 13 residues. CDR3 sequence reads: CASRDRLNYGYTF. As DNA, the CDR3 is TGTGCCAGCAGGGACAGGCTGAACTATGGCTACACCTTC.

The chain joins TRBV18 to TRBJ2-1; D is unclear. With 0 bases removed from V and 9 bases from J, the gap between germline ends came to 9 bases. Germline CDR1 is KGHSH and CDR2 is LQKENI. The CDR3 extends over 13 amino acids. In DNA, the CDR3 is TGTGCCAGCTCACCACCTCCGATAATTGAGCAGTTCTTC. Translated: CASSPPPIIEQFF.

For this clone: The identical CDR3 is also encoded by other nucleotide sequences in the sample. The chain joins TRBV18 to TRBJ1-1, with 7 bases aligning to TRBD1. The J segment lost 5 bases and the V segment lost 3 bases, leaving 3 bases of the junction unmatched. This CDR3 region has 13 residues. The germline V gene has CDR1 KGHSH and CDR2 LQKENI. Here the CDR3 DNA reads TGTGCCAGCTCACCGCAGGGGGGGACTGAAGCTTTCTTT. It translates to CASSPQGGTEAFF.

This clone was counted once. The chain combines TRBV6-6 with TRBJ2-2; 11 bases match TRBD1. The J segment lost 3 bases and the V segment lost 7 bases, leaving 4 bases of the junction unmatched. Germline assignment: CDR1 MNHNY and CDR2 SVGAGI (reference sequence). There are 15 residues in the CDR3. The CDR3 reads CASIPGQGDTGELFF. As DNA, the CDR3 is TGTGCCAGCATACCGGGACAGGGGGACACCGGGGAGCTGTTTTTT.

Only one count was recorded for this clone. J is TRBJ2-2 and V is TRBV10-1, with D uncertain. The CDR3 sequence is 15 residues long. Germline V lookup: CDR1 WNHNN, CDR2 SYGVQD (reference sequence). V gave up 4 bases and J gave up 4 bases, with 13 bases separating them. The CDR3: CASSGGALPTGELFF. The CDR3 DNA is TGCGCCAGCAGTGGAGGAGCTCTGCCCACCGGGGAGCTGTTTTTT.